The source of this T cell receptor beta chain is a study of blood T cell repertoires in COVID-19. About the study: T cells, B-cell-depleted T cells, or PBMCs supplied cDNA or gDNA.

As processed by the authors: Estimation of nucleated cell counts was performed using reference gene primer amplification. Repertoires were generated with immunoSEQ multiplex PCR, while TCRdb's copy carries only in-frame clones and drops some. The V and J calls and clone size are taken from that table; D and trimming were inferred from the DNA. The data contain around 19,000 clones, around 90% of them singletons. This CDR3 region has 14 residues. V gave up 4 bases and J gave up 4 bases; unmatched junction bases: 8. Looked up from germline, CDR1 is SGHNT and CDR2 is YYREEE (reference sequence). The table lists this clone with a count of one.

Sequencing used peripheral blood. V gene TRBV5-4 combines with J gene TRBJ2-7; 7 bases map to TRBD2. The source of this sequence is a man aged 70 or older with active COVID-19. The CDR3 is CASSLGEGPYEQYF. The CDR3 DNA sequence: TGTGCCAGCAGCCTAGGGGAGGGTCCGTACGAGCAGTACTTC.